This is a list of T cell receptor beta chains from one sample in a study of OX40 agonist ivuxolimab in advanced cancers. Profiling relied on immunoSEQ multiplex PCR, and the TCRdb table lists in-frame clones only, not all of them. This table has about 73,000 clones, roughly 80% appearing once. The sequencing here drew on CD4+ or CD8+ T cells sorted from blood, taken in a trial of the OX40 agonist ivuxolimab. All receptors derive from an adult with an advanced solid tumor such as melanoma, head and neck, liver or kidney cancer. The CDR3 runs from the conserved cysteine through the conserved F or W. A D gene is named only where the DNA matches it firmly. Size tells how often a clone was seen (once, few, many) or the class of an expanded clone, and some rows leave it out.

V gene: TRBV6-5
D gene: -
J gene: TRBJ2-1
clone size: once
CDR3 protein: CASSYRWDSYNEQFF
CDR3 DNA: TGTGCCAGCAGTTATCGGTGGGACTCCTACAATGAGCAGTTCTTC

V gene: TRBV5-1
D gene: TRBD2
J gene: TRBJ2-5
clone size: -
CDR3 protein: CASSLTSGRETQYF
CDR3 DNA: TGCGCCAGCAGCTTGACTAGCGGGAGAGAGACCCAGTACTTC

V gene: TRBV7-2
D gene: -
J gene: TRBJ2-2
clone size: once
CDR3 protein: CASSVRFTGELFF
CDR3 DNA: TGTGCCAGCAGCGTTAGATTCACCGGGGAGCTGTTTTTT

V gene: TRBV28
D gene: TRBD2
J gene: TRBJ2-1
clone size: -
CDR3 protein: CASSSGASGGNNEQFF
CDR3 DNA: TGTGCCAGCAGCTCCGGTGCTAGCGGGGGCAACAATGAGCAGTTCTTC

V gene: TRBV30
D gene: -
J gene: TRBJ2-5
clone size: -
CDR3 protein: CAWSGAQETQYF
CDR3 DNA: TGTGCCTGGTCCGGGGCCCAAGAGACCCAGTACTTC

V gene: TRBV7-2
D gene: -
J gene: TRBJ1-3
clone size: -
CDR3 protein: CASSLVPGNTIYF
CDR3 DNA: TGTGCCAGCAGCTTAGTGCCTGGAAACACCATATATTTT

V gene: TRBV19
D gene: -
J gene: TRBJ2-7
clone size: -
CDR3 protein: CASSIVLSSGEQYF
CDR3 DNA: TGTGCCAGTAGTATAGTACTATCATCAGGCGAGCAGTACTTC

V gene: TRBV30
D gene: TRBD1
J gene: TRBJ2-7
clone size: -
CDR3 protein: CAWSLRQGIWEQYF
CDR3 DNA: TGTGCCTGGAGTTTACGACAGGGGATATGGGAGCAGTACTTC

V gene: TRBV5-5
D gene: TRBD2
J gene: TRBJ2-1
clone size: -
CDR3 protein: CASSFLLAGAGGGNEQFF
CDR3 DNA: TGTGCCAGCAGCTTCTTGCTAGCGGGAGCAGGGGGGGGCAATGAGCAGTTCTTC

V gene: TRBV25-1
D gene: -
J gene: TRBJ2-7
clone size: -
CDR3 protein: CASSGSVQSYEQYF
CDR3 DNA: TGTGCCAGCAGTGGGTCAGTGCAGTCCTACGAGCAGTACTTC

V gene: TRBV5-6
D gene: -
J gene: TRBJ2-1
clone size: -
CDR3 protein: CASSFGGGGLSNEQFF
CDR3 DNA: TGTGCCAGCAGCTTTGGAGGAGGGGGGCTATCCAATGAGCAGTTCTTC

V gene: TRBV10-3
D gene: -
J gene: TRBJ1-1
clone size: -
CDR3 protein: CAISESRTSYPGAEAFF
CDR3 DNA: TGTGCCATCAGTGAGTCTCGCACGTCCTATCCTGGGGCTGAAGCTTTCTTT

V gene: TRBV19
D gene: -
J gene: TRBJ1-5
clone size: -
CDR3 protein: CASSLREGNQPQHF
CDR3 DNA: TGTGCCAGTAGTCTAAGGGAGGGCAATCAGCCCCAGCATTTT

V gene: TRBV9
D gene: -
J gene: TRBJ1-4
clone size: -
CDR3 protein: CASSLSPGPGEKLFF
CDR3 DNA: TGTGCCAGCAGCTTATCTCCGGGACCGGGTGAAAAACTGTTTTTT

V gene: TRBV4-3
D gene: -
J gene: TRBJ2-7
clone size: -
CDR3 protein: CASSHQRPGPGYEQYF
CDR3 DNA: TGCGCCAGCAGCCACCAACGGCCAGGTCCTGGGTACGAGCAGTACTTC

V gene: TRBV19
D gene: -
J gene: TRBJ1-2
clone size: -
CDR3 protein: CASSRTAYGYTF
CDR3 DNA: TGTGCCAGTAGTCGGACAGCCTATGGCTACACCTTC

V gene: TRBV9
D gene: -
J gene: TRBJ2-7
clone size: -
CDR3 protein: CASSARGGREQYF
CDR3 DNA: TGTGCCAGCAGCGCCCGGGGTGGGCGAGAGCAGTACTTC

V gene: TRBV9
D gene: -
J gene: TRBJ1-2
clone size: -
CDR3 protein: CASTKGGGGYTF
CDR3 DNA: TGTGCCAGCACCAAAGGGGGGGGTGGCTACACCTTC

V gene: TRBV19
D gene: -
J gene: TRBJ2-7
clone size: -
CDR3 protein: CASSTGWRIVYEQYF
CDR3 DNA: TGTGCCAGTAGTACTGGTTGGCGGATAGTCTACGAGCAGTACTTC

V gene: TRBV21-1
D gene: -
J gene: TRBJ2-2
clone size: -
CDR3 protein: CASIPRGLGAGELFF
CDR3 DNA: TGTGCCAGCATCCCCAGGGGCCTTGGGGCCGGGGAGCTGTTTTTT

V gene: TRBV7-2
D gene: -
J gene: TRBJ2-7
clone size: -
CDR3 protein: CASSSPGRGSYEQYF
CDR3 DNA: TGTGCCAGCAGCTCCCCCGGCAGGGGATCCTACGAGCAGTACTTC

V gene: TRBV4-2
D gene: -
J gene: TRBJ1-1
clone size: -
CDR3 protein: CASSQAPVGDIGGPEAFF
CDR3 DNA: TGTGCCAGCAGCCAAGCTCCAGTTGGCGACATCGGGGGGCCTGAAGCTTTCTTT

V gene: TRBV7-3
D gene: TRBD2
J gene: TRBJ2-1
clone size: once
CDR3 protein: CASSRYYLDNSGFLGDEQFF
CDR3 DNA: TGTGCCAGCAGCCGATACTACCTGGATAATAGCGGGTTTCTTGGGGATGAGCAGTTCTTC

V gene: TRBV5-8
D gene: -
J gene: TRBJ2-3
clone size: -
CDR3 protein: CASIPRGADTQYF
CDR3 DNA: TGTGCCAGCATCCCCAGGGGGGCAGATACGCAGTATTTT

V gene: TRBV29-1
D gene: -
J gene: TRBJ1-4
clone size: medium-sized
CDR3 protein: CSVRGQTNEKLFF
CDR3 DNA: TGCAGCGTTCGGGGCCAAACTAATGAAAAACTGTTTTTT

V gene: TRBV19
D gene: -
J gene: TRBJ1-3
clone size: -
CDR3 protein: CASSKVGNTIYF
CDR3 DNA: TGTGCCAGTAGTAAAGTGGGAAACACCATATATTTT

V gene: TRBV7-3
D gene: TRBD1
J gene: TRBJ2-7
clone size: -
CDR3 protein: CASSPQGTGTYEQYF
CDR3 DNA: TGTGCCAGCAGCCCCCAGGGGACAGGGACCTACGAGCAGTACTTC

V gene: TRBV11-2
D gene: -
J gene: TRBJ1-2
clone size: many
CDR3 protein: CASSLDPGGYGGYTF
CDR3 DNA: TGTGCCAGCAGCTTAGATCCCGGAGGCTATGGTGGCTACACCTTC